A selection of T cell receptor beta chains follows, all from one sample in a study of response to subunit inactivated influenza vaccine. Via MiXCR, TCRdb re-called the RT-PCR reads, giving one row per CDR3 protein. The sample holds 400,000 to 550,000 distinct CDR3 sequences, about 25% seen once. This specimen consisted of CD4+ T cells sorted from PBMCs, obtained roughly 5 days after vaccination. Every receptor here comes from a man aged 45-65 years who received an inactivated influenza vaccine. The CDR3 runs from the conserved cysteine through the conserved F or W. A D gene is named only where the DNA matches it firmly. Size values are once, few and many counts, or a class for expanded clones, and some rows have none.

j_gene	abundance	v_gene	d_gene	CDR3aa	CDR3nt
TRBJ2-1	NA	TRBV5-1	NA	CASSFSEKVYNEQFF	TGCGCCAGCAGCTTCAGTGAGAAGGTCTACAATGAGCAGTTCTTC
TRBJ2-2	few	TRBV27	NA	CASSLIGRRTGELFF	TGTGCCAGCAGTTTAATCGGGCGCCGGACCGGGGAGCTGTTTTTT
TRBJ2-7	NA	TRBV2	NA	CASRADYYEQYF	TGTGCCAGCAGGGCAGACTACTACGAGCAGTACTTC
TRBJ2-1	few	TRBV12-3/TRBV12-4	NA	CASSLHYNEQFF	TGTGCCAGCAGTCTCCACTACAATGAGCAGTTCTTC
TRBJ2-7	NA	TRBV12-3/TRBV12-4	NA	CASSLNPRSYEQYF	TGTGCCAGCAGTTTAAACCCTAGATCCTACGAGCAGTACTTC
TRBJ2-7	NA	TRBV20-1	NA	CSAITGGPSYEQYF	TGCAGTGCTATCACAGGCGGACCCTCCTACGAGCAGTACTTC
TRBJ2-3	few	TRBV29-1	NA	CSVAPYSSTDTQYF	TGCAGCGTCGCCCCTTACAGTAGCACAGATACGCAGTATTTT
TRBJ2-1	NA	TRBV24-1	TRBD2	CATAAGVGSYNEQFF	TGTGCCACCGCAGCGGGAGTCGGCTCCTACAATGAGCAGTTCTTC
TRBJ1-1	few	TRBV12-3/TRBV12-4	NA	CASSLGGRNTEAFF	TGTGCCAGCAGTTTAGGAGGGAGGAACACTGAAGCTTTCTTT
TRBJ2-1	NA	TRBV20-1	NA	CSANKGGELYNEQFF	TGCAGTGCTAACAAGGGGGGGGAACTCTACAATGAGCAGTTCTTC
TRBJ1-4	few	TRBV12-3/TRBV12-4	TRBD1	CASTISPGGNEKLFF	TGTGCCAGCACCATCTCCCCAGGGGGTAATGAAAAACTGTTTTTT
TRBJ2-7	few	TRBV6-2/TRBV6-3	NA	CASRRSLGVFYEQYF	TGTGCCAGCAGAAGGTCCTTGGGGGTGTTCTACGAGCAGTACTTC
TRBJ2-7	NA	TRBV5-6	NA	CASSLVTGSREQYF	TGTGCCAGCAGCTTGGTTACAGGTTCGAGGGAGCAGTACTTC
TRBJ2-3	NA	TRBV28	TRBD1	CASIPGGSTDTQYF	TGTGCCAGCATACCAGGGGGCAGTACAGATACGCAGTATTTT
TRBJ2-1	once	TRBV7-6	TRBD2	CASSLGLENNEQFF	TGTGCCAGCAGCTTGGGACTAGAGAACAATGAGCAGTTCTTC
TRBJ1-2	NA	TRBV12-3/TRBV12-4	NA	CASSLELRSYGYTF	TGTGCCAGCAGTTTAGAGCTGAGGTCTTATGGCTACACCTTC
TRBJ2-3	NA	TRBV24-1	NA	CATSSRGESDTQYF	TGTGCCACCAGTTCCAGGGGGGAGTCGGATACGCAGTATTTT
TRBJ2-3	few	TRBV7-8	TRBD1	CASSPRQGVGTDTQYF	TGTGCCAGCAGCCCTAGACAGGGGGTGGGCACAGATACGCAGTATTTT
TRBJ1-1	NA	TRBV7-2	TRBD1	CASAEQGQGTEAFF	TGTGCCAGCGCTGAACAGGGACAGGGCACTGAAGCTTTCTTT
TRBJ1-6	few	TRBV10-3	NA	CATLGDRDSPLHF	TGTGCCACATTGGGGGACCGCGATTCACCCCTCCACTTT
TRBJ2-7	few	TRBV12-3/TRBV12-4	NA	CASSLGRQISYEQYF	TGTGCCAGCAGTTTAGGGCGGCAGATTAGCTACGAGCAGTACTTC
TRBJ2-1	few	TRBV6-2/TRBV6-3	TRBD2	CASSFLPGLAGNNEQFF	TGTGCCAGCAGTTTCCTACCGGGACTAGCGGGAAACAATGAGCAGTTCTTC
TRBJ2-3	NA	TRBV4-3	NA	CASSQVRGFDTQYF	TGCGCCAGCAGCCAAGTCCGGGGGTTCGATACGCAGTATTTT
TRBJ2-5	NA	TRBV29-1	TRBD1	CSVAGGTGGGETQYF	TGCAGCGTAGCCGGCGGGACAGGGGGGGGAGAGACCCAGTACTTC
TRBJ1-1	NA	TRBV20-1	NA	CSASRGRWTEAFF	TGCAGTGCTAGCAGGGGCCGGTGGACTGAAGCTTTCTTT
TRBJ2-5	NA	TRBV5-1	NA	CASSLSTGFPETQYF	TGCGCCAGCAGCTTGTCTACAGGGTTCCCAGAGACCCAGTACTTC
TRBJ1-2	NA	TRBV10-3	TRBD1	CAISGDRNYGYTF	TGTGCCATCAGTGGGGACAGGAACTATGGCTACACCTTC
TRBJ2-1	NA	TRBV20-1	NA	CSARDPRGGTYNEQFF	TGCAGTGCTAGAGACCCCCGTGGGGGGACCTACAATGAGCAGTTCTTC
TRBJ2-7	few	TRBV12-3/TRBV12-4	TRBD1	CASSRTGQAYEQYF	TGTGCCAGCAGTAGAACGGGACAGGCCTACGAGCAGTACTTC
TRBJ2-2	NA	TRBV19	TRBD1	CASSIDPGGNTGELFF	TGTGCCAGTAGTATAGACCCAGGGGGGAACACCGGGGAGCTGTTTTTT
TRBJ1-4	NA	TRBV20-1	TRBD1	CSAVLTGGDEKLFF	TGCAGTGCTGTTCTGACAGGGGGCGATGAAAAACTGTTTTTT
TRBJ2-7	NA	TRBV12-5	TRBD2	CASGPGGYEQYF	TGTGCTAGTGGCCCGGGGGGGTACGAGCAGTACTTC
TRBJ2-7	few	TRBV20-1	NA	CSAAPLSGSYEQYF	TGCAGTGCTGCCCCCTTGTCGGGCTCCTACGAGCAGTACTTC
TRBJ2-1	NA	TRBV5-1	NA	CASSLDSRSYEQFF	TGCGCCAGCAGCTTGGATAGCCGGTCGTATGAGCAGTTCTTC
TRBJ2-1	few	TRBV5-1	TRBD1	CASSLLGQGAGNEQFF	TGCGCCAGCAGCTTGCTGGGACAGGGGGCTGGAAATGAGCAGTTCTTC
TRBJ2-5	NA	TRBV27	NA	CASSFRTQETQYF	TGTGCCAGCAGTTTTCGGACACAAGAGACCCAGTACTTC
TRBJ2-2	NA	TRBV29-1	NA	CSVAAGTNTGELFF	TGCAGCGTTGCTGCAGGGACGAACACCGGGGAGCTGTTTTTT
TRBJ2-3	NA	TRBV15	TRBD2	CATSREISGGAADTQYF	TGTGCCACCAGCAGAGAGATTAGCGGGGGGGCCGCAGATACGCAGTATTTT
TRBJ1-2	few	TRBV29-1	TRBD1	CSDNALGQENYGYTF	TGCAGCGACAACGCCTTGGGACAGGAAAACTATGGCTACACCTTC
TRBJ2-5	NA	TRBV12-3/TRBV12-4	NA	CASSPRRTGQGETQYF	TGTGCCAGCAGCCCGCGCCGCACAGGTCAGGGAGAGACCCAGTACTTC
TRBJ2-2	NA	TRBV7-9	TRBD2	CASPISTGTSDTGELFF	TGTGCCAGCCCCATTTCTACAGGGACTAGCGACACCGGGGAGCTGTTTTTT
TRBJ2-5	few	TRBV12-3/TRBV12-4	TRBD1	CASSPTTGRETQYF	TGTGCCAGCAGCCCAACGACAGGGAGAGAGACCCAGTACTTC
TRBJ1-1	few	TRBV7-9	NA	CASSSGGLEAFF	TGTGCCAGCAGCTCCGGGGGTCTCGAAGCTTTCTTT
TRBJ2-5	NA	TRBV5-1	NA	CASSLARAQETQYF	TGCGCCAGCAGCTTGGCCCGGGCCCAAGAGACCCAGTACTTC
TRBJ1-1	NA	TRBV29-1	NA	CSAEQGGTEAFF	TGCAGCGCAGAACAGGGAGGGACTGAAGCTTTCTTT
TRBJ2-7	few	TRBV6-5	NA	CASSYSNSPYEQYF	TGTGCCAGCAGTTACTCGAACAGTCCCTACGAGCAGTACTTC
TRBJ2-5	few	TRBV7-9	NA	CASSPRGRNLEETQYF	TGTGCCAGCAGCCCGAGGGGGAGGAATCTCGAAGAGACCCAGTACTTC
TRBJ2-7	NA	TRBV2	TRBD2	CASSIEGGRALEQYF	TGTGCCAGCAGTATTGAAGGCGGGAGGGCCCTCGAGCAGTACTTC
TRBJ2-7	few	TRBV11-2	NA	CASSGITASYEQYF	TGTGCCAGCAGCGGAATAACAGCGTCCTACGAGCAGTACTTC
TRBJ2-1	few	TRBV29-1	TRBD2	CSVGGLAGLGGNEQFF	TGCAGCGTTGGGGGACTAGCGGGTCTGGGGGGCAATGAGCAGTTCTTC
TRBJ1-1	NA	TRBV6-1	TRBD1	CASSWGQTNTEAFF	TGTGCCAGCAGCTGGGGACAGACGAACACTGAAGCTTTCTTT
TRBJ2-1	NA	TRBV11-1	TRBD2	CASSLMAGGPKFF	TGTGCCAGCAGCTTAATGGCGGGAGGGCCGAAGTTCTTC
TRBJ1-4	NA	TRBV28	TRBD1	CASSSQTGENEKLFF	TGTGCCAGCAGCTCTCAGACAGGGGAGAATGAAAAACTGTTTTTT
TRBJ2-7	many	TRBV12-3/TRBV12-4	NA	CASSLLFDWGSVREQYF	TGTGCCAGCAGTCTACTGTTCGACTGGGGAAGTGTGCGCGAGCAGTACTTC
TRBJ2-3	NA	TRBV6-2/TRBV6-3	NA	CASSYSWARTDTQYF	TGTGCCAGCAGTTACTCCTGGGCCCGCACAGATACGCAGTATTTT
TRBJ2-2	few	TRBV15	NA	CATSRVGGELFF	TGTGCCACCAGCAGAGTTGGCGGGGAGCTGTTTTTT
TRBJ2-3	few	TRBV20-1	NA	CSAGRTGTDTQYF	TGCAGTGCGGGCCGGACAGGCACAGATACGCAGTATTTT